The present T cell receptor (beta chain) was sequenced within a study of graft-versus-host responses after intestinal transplantation. In regard to this clone: The antigen is undetermined.

Whole-study findings and limits: Present in recipient marrow, GvH clones included some that appeared first in ileum or blood. Across patients carrying graft-donor T cell macrochimerism, allografts held high graft-versus-host to host-versus-graft clonal ratios.

Data came from immunoSEQ multiplex PCR; TCRdb stores just in-frame clones and leaves some out. The table shows around 30,000 clones, with approximately 90% occurring only once. CDR1 and CDR2 from the germline V gene are SEHNR and FQNEAQ (reference sequence). CDR3 length equals 15 residues. V dropped 6 bases and J dropped 7; count of bases not matched to a gene: 8. V is TRBV7-9 and J is TRBJ2-1; the match to TRBD1 covers 11 bases. The starting material was PBMCs, obtained around 460 days after intestinal transplantation. The sequence was obtained from a human patient who received an intestinal transplant, so some T cells may come from the graft donor. The CDR3 loop reads CASSLEGQGVNEQFF. The CDR3, as DNA: TGTGCCAGCAGTCTGGAGGGACAGGGGGTAAATGAGCAGTTCTTC.